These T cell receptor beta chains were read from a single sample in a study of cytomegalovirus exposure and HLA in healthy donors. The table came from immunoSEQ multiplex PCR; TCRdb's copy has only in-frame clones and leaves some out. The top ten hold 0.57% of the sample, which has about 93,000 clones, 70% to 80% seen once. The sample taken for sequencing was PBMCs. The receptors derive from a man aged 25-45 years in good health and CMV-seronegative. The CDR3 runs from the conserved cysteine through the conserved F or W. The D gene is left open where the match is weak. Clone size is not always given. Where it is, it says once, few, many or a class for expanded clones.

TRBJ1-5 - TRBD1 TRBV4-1 TGCGCCAGCAGCCCCGAACGGACAGGGGCGAATCAGCCCCAGCATTTT CASSPERTGANQPQHF
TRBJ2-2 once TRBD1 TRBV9 TGTGCCAGCAGCGTAGAGTCGGACAGGGGGCGGACCGGGGAGCTGTTTTTT CASSVESDRGRTGELFF
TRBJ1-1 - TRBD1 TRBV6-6 TGTGCCAGCAGACGACAGGGGGCGGCCTACACTGAAGCTTTCTTT CASRRQGAAYTEAFF
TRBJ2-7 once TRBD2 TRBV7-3 TGTGCCAGCAGCCCCCGAGGTCGTAGCGGGGAGCAGTACTTC CASSPRGRSGEQYF
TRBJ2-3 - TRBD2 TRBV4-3 TGCGCCAGCAGCCAAGACCTAGCGGGGGTAGATACGCAGTATTTT CASSQDLAGVDTQYF
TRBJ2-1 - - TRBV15 TGTGCCACCAGCAGAGATTCCGGGGCCTACAATGAGCAGTTCTTC CATSRDSGAYNEQFF
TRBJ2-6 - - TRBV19 TGTGCCAGTATGCCACTCGCGGGTGGGGTCCCTGGGGCCAACGTCCTGACTTTC CASMPLAGGVPGANVLTF
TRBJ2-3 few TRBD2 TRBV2 TGTGCCTTCTCGCGGGGGATCACAGATACGCAGTATTTT CAFSRGITDTQYF
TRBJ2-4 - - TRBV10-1 TGCGCCAGCAGTGAAGAAACAGGGCTAGCCAAAAACATTCAGTACTTC CASSEETGLAKNIQYF
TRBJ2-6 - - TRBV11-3 TGTGCCAGCAGCACGGGACACTCTGGGGCCAACGTCCTGACTTTC CASSTGHSGANVLTF
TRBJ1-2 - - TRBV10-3 TGTGCCATCAGTGAGGGGGGGGCAATTTCTCACTATGGCTACACCTTC CAISEGGAISHYGYTF
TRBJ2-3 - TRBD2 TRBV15 TGTGCCACCTCCCGGGGAGGTAGCGGGGTGCGGGATACGCAGTATTTT CATSRGGSGVRDTQYF
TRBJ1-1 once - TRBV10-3 TGTGCCATCAGGGCGACACCTCAGAACACTGAAGCTTTCTTT CAIRATPQNTEAFF
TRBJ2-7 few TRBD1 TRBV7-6 TGTGCCAGCAGCCCCGGGACAGGGGCCTACGAGCAGTACTTC CASSPGTGAYEQYF
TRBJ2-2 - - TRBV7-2 TGTGCCGGGGGACACCAGAACACCGGGGAGCTGTTTTTT CAGGHQNTGELFF
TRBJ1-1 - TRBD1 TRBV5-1 TGCGCCAGCCGGACAGGGTCGGGCAACATGAACACTGAAGCTTTCTTT CASRTGSGNMNTEAFF
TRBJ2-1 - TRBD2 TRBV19 TGTGCCAGTAGTAGAGGCTTGACTAGCGGGAGAGGTGAGCAGTTCTTC CASSRGLTSGRGEQFF
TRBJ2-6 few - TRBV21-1 TGTGCCAGCCTAAGCCCGGGACAGGGGGCTGGGGCCAACGTCCTGACTTTC CASLSPGQGAGANVLTF
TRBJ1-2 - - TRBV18 TGTGCCAGCTCTCCCAGCCAGGGGCGCTACACCTTC CASSPSQGRYTF
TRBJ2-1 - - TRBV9 TGTGCCAGCAGCGTAGTAGGGGGAGTAGGCAATGAGCAGTTCTTC CASSVVGGVGNEQFF